This passage covers 27 T cell receptor beta chains from one sample sequenced in a study of regulatory T cells in long-lasting Graves disease. Time point defined: newly diagnosed GD, antithyroid drugs for less than 3 months. PBMCs provided the RNA from which the TCR library was made. The TCR beta library used iRepertoire HTBI primers with Arm-PCR amplification of CDR3. TCRdb analysed the multiplex PCR reads with MiXCR anew, one entry per CDR3 protein. The table lists hundreds of thousands of distinct CDR3 sequences, more than 15% of them singletons. This sample was also put to use in a study of T cells in Graves' hyperthyroidism and ophthalmopathy.

Sequencing was performed on peripheral blood mononuclear cells (PBMCs), taken at new diagnosis, from a patient treated with antithyroid drugs. These receptors were taken from a man between 18 and 35 years old with Graves disease.

This clonotype has a count of ten or more. Mismatch with germline at one junction end may stem from a read error. This sequence joins TRBV12-3 or TRBV12-4 and TRBJ2-1; 8 bases line up with TRBD2. The CDR3 is 13 residues long. In nucleotides, the CDR3 is TGTGCCAGCAGTCCCTTTGAAGCGGGAGACCTCCTCTTC. As protein: CASSPFEAGDLLF.

The table lists this clonotype with many counts. V gene TRBV27 combines with J gene TRBJ1-1, with 8 positions matching TRBD1. V lost 9 bases to trimming and J lost 3 bases; unmatched junction nucleotides: 15. CDR1 and CDR2 from the germline V gene are MNHEY and SMNVEV (reference sequence). The CDR3 length is 16 residues. The CDR3 coding sequence is TGTGCCAGTCAGTCGGACAGGGTGAGGGGGGACACTGAAGCTTTCTTT. Protein: CASQSDRVRGDTEAFF.

The chain is built from TRBV11-1 and TRBJ2-1, with TRBD2 matching 13 bases. The CDR3 is made up of 20 amino acids. Germline V gene lookup returns CDR1 SGHAT and CDR2 FQDESV (reference sequence). Trimming removed 5 bases from V and 3 bases from J; junction bases left unmatched: 16. CDR3 loop: CASSHQGQGRTSGSYNEQFF. The CDR3 DNA reads as TGTGCCAGCAGCCATCAGGGACAGGGGAGGACTAGCGGGAGCTACAATGAGCAGTTCTTC. Based on the CDR3 plus reference TRBV11-1 and TRBJ2-1, the full variable domain is EAEVAQSPRYKITEKSQAVAFWCDPISGHATLYWYRQILGQGPELLVQFQDESVVDDSQLPKDRFSAERLKGVDSTLKIQPAELGDSAMYLCASSHQGQGRTSGSYNEQFFGPGTRLTVL.

The chain uses TRBV5-1 and TRBJ1-1; possibly TRBD1 for D (6 bases). The V gene lost 3 bases and the J gene lost 1 base, with 19 bases spanning the gap. The CDR3 contains 17 residues. CDR1 and CDR2 (germline): SGHRS, YFSETQ. CDR3 region: CASSWGGADRENTEAFF. CDR3 nucleotide sequence: TGCGCCAGCAGCTGGGGGGGGGCGGATCGTGAGAACACTGAAGCTTTCTTT.

This chain links TRBV9 with TRBJ1-6, with D hard to call. The CDR3 covers 14 residues. V was clipped by 3 bases and J by 7 bases, with 11 bases between them. The germline V gene has CDR1 SGDLS and CDR2 YYNGEE. In DNA form, the CDR3 reads TGTGCCAGCAGCGAGGGAGGAGGGAATTCACCCCTCCACTTT. As protein: CASSEGGGNSPLHF.

The CDR3 spells CASSPEGIQVGYGYTF. The CDR3 bases are TGTGCCAGCAGCCCTGAGGGTATCCAGGTTGGCTATGGCTACACCTTC. The chain links TRBV7-9 to TRBJ1-2; D ambiguous. CDR3 length equals 16 residues. Germline loops: CDR1 SEHNR, CDR2 FQNEAQ (reference sequence). V lost 5 bases, J lost 4 bases, and 20 bases lay in between.

At least ten counts were recorded for this clonotype. This chain joins TRBV27 and TRBJ2-3; 12 bases match TRBD1. This CDR3 has 20 residues. J gave up 0 bases and V 0 bases, and 10 bases lay outside the gene matches. Germline V CDR1 and CDR2: MNHEY, SMNVEV (reference sequence). The CDR3 spells CASSLSPGQGAWSSTDTQYF. CDR3 coding DNA: TGTGCCAGCAGTTTATCTCCGGGACAGGGGGCATGGTCGAGCACAGATACGCAGTATTTT.

The J gene is TRBJ2-5, the V gene TRBV5-6, with D possibly matching TRBD2 (6 bases). Looked up from germline, CDR1 is SGHDT and CDR2 is YYEEEE. V was cut by 3 bases and J by 1 base, with 10 bases left in between. The CDR3 loop spans 14 amino acids. This chain's CDR3 is CASSWRDGQETQYF. The CDR3 DNA reads as TGTGCCAGCAGCTGGAGGGACGGCCAAGAGACCCAGTACTTC. The full variable domain, rest sourced from reference TRBV5-6 and TRBJ2-5, is DAGVTQSPTHLIKTRGQQVTLRCSPKSGHDTVSWYQQALGQGPQFIFQYYEEEERQRGNFPDRFSGHQFPNYSSELNVNALLLGDSALYLCASSWRDGQETQYFGPGTRLLVL.

The V call is TRBV20-1, the J call TRBJ1-5, with no clear D. The CDR3 loop spans 13 amino acids. V dropped 7 bases and J dropped 4 bases, with 14 bases sitting between them. CDR1 and CDR2 (germline): DFQATT, SNEGSKA (reference sequence). The CDR3 region has the DNA TGCAGTGTTTCCCTGGGGAGGAATCAGCCCCAGCATTTT. It translates to CSVSLGRNQPQHF.

In its sample, this clonotype was seen many times. The rearrangement uses TRBV28 and TRBJ2-7, with D perhaps matching TRBD1 or TRBD2 (5 bases each). Per germline, CDR1 MDHEN and CDR2 SYDVKM. The CDR3 is 15 residues long. V was shortened by 3 bases and J by 7 bases, with 19 bases between the two germline ends. CDR3 nucleotide sequence: TGTGCCAGCAGTTTTCTCCGGGACCCCGAGGGAGAGCAGTACTTC. Its translation is CASSFLRDPEGEQYF.

This clonotype was found many times. This chain links TRBV11-2 with TRBJ2-3, with TRBD1 matching 7 bases. The CDR3 is made up of 13 amino acids. Germline values: CDR1 SGHAT, CDR2 FQNNGV. V trimming: 9 bases; J trimming: 2 bases; junction bases outside the gene matches: 5. CDR3 sequence (DNA): TGTGCCAGTCGGACAGGAACCACAGATACGCAGTATTTT. It codes for CASRTGTTDTQYF.

The chain is built from TRBV30 and TRBJ2-7, with a weak D call TRBD1 (6 bases). The CDR3 has 15 amino acids. With 2 bases removed from V and 2 bases from J, the gap between germline ends came to 16 bases. Germline-derived CDR1 and CDR2 are GTSNPN and SVGIG (reference sequence). The CDR3 DNA reads as TGTGCCTGGAGTTCCCCTCCGACAGGTACCTACGAGCAGTACTTC. Protein: CAWSSPPTGTYEQYF.

The chain couples TRBV19 to TRBJ1-2; D is ambiguous. The CDR3 length is 14 residues. Trimming took 0 bases from V and 8 from J, leaving 13 bases between them. Looked up from germline, CDR1 is LNHDA and CDR2 is SQIVND (reference sequence). The CDR3 here is CASSIERSPAGYTF. DNA of the CDR3: TGTGCCAGTAGTATAGAGCGTTCCCCGGCGGGCTACACCTTC.

In its sample, this clonotype was seen a few times. The rearrangement uses TRBV28 and TRBJ1-5, with 7 bases identical to TRBD1. The CDR3 covers 17 residues. V dropped 6 bases and J dropped 2; count of bases not matched to a gene: 13. The germline gives CDR1 MDHEN, CDR2 SYDVKM. The DNA for the CDR3 is TGTGCCAGCAGGCGCCCGGGAGGGGGCTTGGGCAATCAGCCCCAGCATTTT. Encoded protein: CASRRPGGGLGNQPQHF.

This clonotype was observed many times. A read error may produce the germline difference seen at one junction end. This chain joins TRBV5-1 and TRBJ1-1; D is uncertain. CDR3 size: 13 residues. CDR1 and CDR2 from the germline V gene are SGHRS and YFSETQ. CDR3 loop: CASSYDGVTEAFF. The CDR3 DNA sequence: TGTGCCAGCAGTTACGACGGGGTGACTGAAGCTTTCTTT.

This clonotype was seen only a few times. This rearrangement joins TRBV25-1 to TRBJ1-1; 7 bases fit TRBD1. Germline lookup yields CDR1 MGHDK and CDR2 SYGVNS. Germline trimming cut 7 bases from V and 4 bases from J; bases unmatched to any gene: 15. The CDR3 contains 16 residues. In DNA form, the CDR3 reads TGTGCCAGCACGACGACAGGGAGATTCTGGGGCACTGAAGCTTTCTTT. Residues: CASTTTGRFWGTEAFF.

This clonotype appeared a few times. In DNA form, the CDR3 reads TGCAGTGCTAGAGATCCCGGGACTAGCGGAAGCACAGATACGCAGTATTTT. Amino acid sequence: CSARDPGTSGSTDTQYF. The rearrangement links TRBV20-1 to TRBJ2-3; the match to TRBD2 covers 11 bases. Germline V gene lookup returns CDR1 DFQATT and CDR2 SNEGSKA (reference sequence). V lost 0 bases, J lost 0 bases, and 5 bases stayed unmatched. This CDR3 spans 17 amino acids.

This clonotype was picked up many times. The chain uses TRBV20-1 and TRBJ1-1; tentatively, D is TRBD1 (6 bases). Trimming removed 6 bases from V and 2 bases from J, with 19 bases in between. The length of the CDR3 is 15 residues. Germline CDR1 is DFQATT and CDR2 is SNEGSKA (reference sequence). The DNA for the CDR3 is TGCAGTGCGAACGAAGCAGGGGCCCTAAACACTGAAGCTTTCTTT. It specifies CSANEAGALNTEAFF.

There are a few counts of this clonotype. The J gene is TRBJ1-1, the V gene TRBV19; no firm D call. This CDR3 region has 14 residues. Germline loops: CDR1 LNHDA, CDR2 SQIVND (reference sequence). Trimming took 1 base from V and 4 from J, leaving 10 bases between them. The CDR3 nucleotides read TGTGCCAGTAGTATAGCATCTGGGAGCACTGAAGCTTTCTTT. Translating it yields CASSIASGSTEAFF.

Notes on this clonotype: A read error is possible here, since a much larger clone lies one base away. The CDR3 end shows no conserved phenylalanine or tryptophan, and so a read error is likely. This chain's CDR3 is CASSQKDRAVAFS. The CDR3 nucleotides are TGTGCCAGCAGCCAAAAAGACAGGGCGGTGGCTTTCTCT. The chain has TRBV3-1 and TRBJ1-1; 7 bases align to TRBD1. The CDR3 spans 13 residues. Trimming removed 2 bases from V and 11 bases from J; junction bases left unmatched: 8. Germline CDR1 reads LGHDT; CDR2 reads YNNKEL (reference sequence).

This clonotype was seen repeatedly, ten times or more. The chain uses TRBV6-1 and TRBJ2-3; tentative D call: TRBD1 (6 bases). Germline V CDR1 and CDR2: MNHNS, SASEGT. This CDR3 spans 17 amino acids. V was pared by 2 bases and J by 0 bases, with 15 bases between. The CDR3 reads CASSERWGQRSTDTQYF. CDR3 nucleotides: TGTGCCAGCAGTGAAAGGTGGGGGCAGAGGAGCACAGATACGCAGTATTTT.

This clonotype was seen at least ten times. DNA for the CDR3: TGTGCCTGGAAGGGAGGTGCTGAAAAACTGTTTTTT. It yields the protein CAWKGGAEKLFF. V and J are TRBV30 and TRBJ1-4, with D unresolved. The CDR3 contains 12 residues. CDR1 GTSNPN and CDR2 SVGIG come from the germline V gene (reference sequence). Trimming pared 4 bases from V and 7 bases from J, leaving 10 bases between. The variable domain in full, with the rest retrieved from reference TRBV30 and TRBJ1-4, is SQTIHQWPATLVQPVGSPLSLECTVEGTSNPNLYWYRQAAGRGLQLLFYSVGIGQISSEVPQNLSASRPQDRQFILSSKKLLLSDSGFYLCAWKGGAEKLFFGSGTQLSVL.

With respect to this clonotype: A read error is possible here, since a much larger clone lies one base away. The rearrangement joins TRBV5-1 to TRBJ2-4; 7 bases are a match to TRBD2. V gave up 0 bases and J gave up 13 bases; unmatched junction bases: 19. The CDR3 totals 17 residues. The germline V gene has CDR1 SGHRS and CDR2 YFSETQ. This chain's CDR3 is CASSLGASGPLYNEQYF. CDR3 nucleotides: TGCGCCAGCAGCTTGGGGGCTAGCGGACCTTTATACAATGAGCAGTACTTC.

In this sample, this clonotype turned up a few times. Here the CDR3 reads CASSVTRDSITDTQYF. For the CDR3, the DNA is TGTGCCAGCAGCGTAACCAGGGACTCCATCACAGATACGCAGTATTTT. The chain couples TRBV9 to TRBJ2-3; D is perhaps TRBD2 (6 bases). CDR1 is SGDLS and CDR2 is YYNGEE in the germline V gene. The CDR3 contains 16 residues. The ends were cut back, 1 base at V and 2 bases at J, with 14 bases in the middle. Together with reference TRBV9 and TRBJ2-3, the CDR3 gives the full variable domain: DSGVTQTPKHLITATGQRVTLRCSPRSGDLSVYWYQQSLDQGLQFLIQYYNGEERAKGNILERFSAQQFPDLHSELNLSSLELGDSALYFCASSVTRDSITDTQYFGPGTRLTVL.

The table lists this clonotype with many counts. J is TRBJ2-7 and V is TRBV11-2; 12 bases are a match to TRBD2. After removal of 5 bases from V and 3 bases from J, the junction contained 8 bases not matched to a gene. The CDR3 totals 16 residues. The germline gives CDR1 SGHAT, CDR2 FQNNGV. CDR3 in DNA: TGTGCCAGCAGCCATCAACTAGCGGGAGGTTTCTACGAGCAGTACTTC. It codes for CASSHQLAGGFYEQYF. The entire variable domain, with the rest obtained from reference TRBV11-2 and TRBJ2-7, is as follows: EAGVAQSPRYKIIEKRQSVAFWCNPISGHATLYWYQQILGQGPKLLIQFQNNGVVDDSQLPKDRFSAERLKGVDSTLKIQPAKLEDSAVYLCASSHQLAGGFYEQYFGPGTRLTVT.

The sample holds a few counts of this clonotype. The CDR3 is CASRPRAAEKLFF. The CDR3 coding sequence is TGTGCCAGCAGACCCCGGGCCGCTGAAAAACTGTTTTTT. The V gene is TRBV3-1, the J gene TRBJ1-4, with D unclear. CDR1 LGHDT and CDR2 YNNKEL come from the germline V gene (reference sequence). Trimming removed 6 bases at V and 7 bases at J, with 12 bases between. The CDR3 totals 13 residues.

In its sample, this clonotype was seen many times. The rearrangement links TRBV2 to TRBJ1-3; maybe TRBD1 (5 bases). V was shortened by 7 bases and J by 7 bases, with 17 bases between the two germline ends. Per germline, CDR1 SNHLY and CDR2 FYNNEI. CDR3 length equals 14 residues. CDR3 sequence: CASKQGQFMNTIYF. The DNA of the CDR3 is TGTGCCAGCAAGCAGGGCCAGTTCATGAACACCATATATTTT. Variable domain in full (rest from reference TRBV2 and TRBJ1-3): EPEVTQTPSHQVTQMGQEVILRCVPISNHLYFYWYRQILGQKVEFLVSFYNNEISEKSEIFDDQFSVERPDGSNFTLKIRSTKLEDSAMYFCASKQGQFMNTIYFGEGSWLTVV.